A selection of T cell receptor beta chains follows, all from one sample in a study of breast tumors, draining lymph nodes, adjacent tissues. TCRdb passed the multiplex PCR reads through MiXCR, listing each CDR3 protein once. Of about 12,000 distinct CDR3 sequences listed, 50% are singletons. The source material was tumor-adjacent breast tissue. These receptors were taken from a female donor with breast cancer. Some clones in this sample may be carry-over from other donors' samples. Each CDR3 is given with its conserved first and last residue. D genes are given only for firm matches. Some rows have no size entry. The others give once, few or many, or a class for an expanded clone.

J gene	D gene	V gene	clone size	CDR3 DNA	CDR3 protein
TRBJ1-6	.	TRBV7-2	.	TGTGCCACCAAGGATTGGGGCGTTAATTCACCCCTCCACTTT	CATKDWGVNSPLHF
TRBJ1-2	TRBD1	TRBV6-5	medium-sized	TGTGCCAGCAGATATGGACAGGGTTATGGCTACACCTTC	CASRYGQGYGYTF
TRBJ1-2	.	TRBV10-3	.	TGTGCCATCAGTGAGGCGGGAGCCTATGGCTACACCTTC	CAISEAGAYGYTF
TRBJ1-5	.	TRBV6-5	.	TGTGCCGGCAGTTGGGATTTAGTCAGTCAGCCCCGGCATTTT	CAGSWDLVSQPRHF
TRBJ2-3	TRBD2	TRBV7-8	.	TGTGCCAGCAGCTTGAAGCGGGGGGCAGATACGCAGTATTTT	CASSLKRGADTQYF
TRBJ1-2	.	TRBV4-2	.	TGTGCCAGCAGCCGCGGTAAGGGCAACTATGGCTACACCTTC	CASSRGKGNYGYTF
TRBJ1-5	TRBD1	TRBV6-6	many	TGTGCCAGCAGTTCCCCGGCAGGGGGGGAATCTCAGCCCCAGCATTTT	CASSSPAGGESQPQHF
TRBJ2-2	.	TRBV25-1	.	TGTGCCAGCAGTGAATTGGGCCAGGGAGGTACCGGGGAGCTGTTTTTT	CASSELGQGGTGELFF
TRBJ1-2	.	TRBV20-1	.	TGCAGTGCTAGAGATATTTGGGTTCCGGGGGGCTACACCTTC	CSARDIWVPGGYTF
TRBJ2-1	.	TRBV11-2	.	TGTGCCAGCAGCTCCCCTCGAGCGGCAGGGCCTAAGGGGTCCTACCATGAGCAGTTCTTC	CASSSPRAAGPKGSYHEQFF
TRBJ1-4	.	TRBV5-1	few	TGCGCCAGCAGCTTGGGGGACGGTGAAAAACTGTTTTTT	CASSLGDGEKLFF
TRBJ2-5	.	TRBV6-2/TRBV6-3	.	TGTGCCAGCAGCCGTACCCGGCGGGACTGGGAGACCCAGTACTTC	CASSRTRRDWETQYF
TRBJ2-1	.	TRBV10-3	many	TGTGCCATCAGTGAGTCGTCAAGGACAGACTCCTACAATGAGCAGTTCTTC	CAISESSRTDSYNEQFF
TRBJ1-5	.	TRBV7-2	medium-sized	TGTGCCAGCAGCCCCAGGGCGGGAGCTGCCTGGACGAATCAGCCCCAGCATTTT	CASSPRAGAAWTNQPQHF
TRBJ2-6	.	TRBV24-1	medium-sized	TGTGCCACCAGTGATTCCTACCACGGTGGGGCCAACGTCCTGACTTTC	CATSDSYHGGANVLTF
TRBJ2-3	TRBD2	TRBV13	.	TGTGCCAGCAGTGAAGGGGCGGGAGTGTGGACAGATACGCAGTATTTT	CASSEGAGVWTDTQYF
TRBJ2-1	.	TRBV19	.	TGTGCCAGTAGTATATTTCTAACCTACAATGAGCAGTTCTTC	CASSIFLTYNEQFF
TRBJ2-3	TRBD2	TRBV25-1	.	TGTACCAGCAGACCGACTAGCGGGAGTCTTACGCAGTATTTT	CTSRPTSGSLTQYF
TRBJ2-3	TRBD2	TRBV6-1	many	TGTGCCAGCAGGGGACTAGCAGCTAGCACAGATACGCAGTATTTT	CASRGLAASTDTQYF
TRBJ1-1	.	TRBV29-1	.	TGCAGCGTTGGGCAGGGGACGAACACTGAAGCTTTCTTT	CSVGQGTNTEAFF
TRBJ1-1	TRBD1	TRBV6-5	few	TGTGCCAGCACGAAACAGGGGGCCACTGAAGCTTTCTTT	CASTKQGATEAFF
TRBJ2-3	.	TRBV4-3	medium-sized	TGCGCCAGCAGCCAAACTAGTCCCACAGATACGCAGTATTTT	CASSQTSPTDTQYF
TRBJ2-1	.	TRBV4-2	medium-sized	TGTGCCAGCAGCCAAGATCTGGGGGTAGATGAGCAGTTCTTC	CASSQDLGVDEQFF
TRBJ2-3	TRBD2	TRBV4-2	few	TGTGCCAGCAGCCCCAAATGGACTAGCGGGTTCACAGATACGCAGTATTTT	CASSPKWTSGFTDTQYF
TRBJ1-5	.	TRBV10-2	.	TGCGCCAGCAGTGACATTTATAGCAATCAGCCCCAGCATTTT	CASSDIYSNQPQHF
TRBJ2-6	.	TRBV6-5	.	TGTGCCAGCAGTCAGCGGACGGGCTCTGGGGCCAACGTCCTGACTTTC	CASSQRTGSGANVLTF
TRBJ2-1	.	TRBV6-6	.	TGTGCCAGCAGTTCAGCACGCAGGGGATACAATGAGCAGTTCTTC	CASSSARRGYNEQFF
TRBJ2-1	.	TRBV9	.	TGTGCCAGCAGCGTGGAATGGAGCTCCTACAATGAGCAGTTCTTC	CASSVEWSSYNEQFF
TRBJ2-1	.	TRBV4-1	.	TGCGCCAGCAAATGGTACAATGAGCAGTTCTTC	CASKWYNEQFF
TRBJ1-4	TRBD1	TRBV27	many	TGTGCCAGCAGCTCGAAGGGGGCATCTAATGAAAAACTGTTTTTT	CASSSKGASNEKLFF
TRBJ2-7	TRBD2	TRBV5-1	.	TGCGCCAGCAGCTCGTTGAGCGGGAGGTTCACCTACGAGCAGTACTTC	CASSSLSGRFTYEQYF
TRBJ2-1	TRBD1	TRBV7-2	medium-sized	TGTGCCAGCAGTCTTCGACAGGGTGGAATACATGAGCAGTTCTTC	CASSLRQGGIHEQFF
TRBJ2-2	TRBD2	TRBV3-1	many	TGTGCCAGCAGCCAAGTTGGAGCGGGGGCGAACACCGGGGAGCTGTTTTTT	CASSQVGAGANTGELFF
TRBJ1-4	.	TRBV5-1	.	TGCGCCAGCCAGGGTGGGGAAAAAATGTTTTTT	CASQGGEKMFF
TRBJ1-6	.	TRBV20-1	once	TGCAGTGCTACCTCCATTGGAACCAGCTCCTATAATTCACCCCTCCACTTT	CSATSIGTSSYNSPLHF
TRBJ1-1	.	TRBV5-6	many	TGTGCCAGCAGCCGTATTCTAACTGAAGCTTTCTTT	CASSRILTEAFF
TRBJ2-1	TRBD2	TRBV7-9	once	TGTGCCAGCGGGACTAGCGGCTACAATGAGCAGTTCTTC	CASGTSGYNEQFF
TRBJ2-7	.	TRBV7-3	.	TGTGCCAGCAGCTTAACTTCGGGCTACGAGCAGTACTTC	CASSLTSGYEQYF
TRBJ2-3	TRBD1	TRBV5-1	.	TGCGCCAGCAGCGCCGGGACAGTTACGCAGTATTTT	CASSAGTVTQYF
TRBJ2-7	.	TRBV30	many	TGTGCCTGGAGTGTACCCCCCCCATTTCTGAGGGCCTACGAGCAGTACTTC	CAWSVPPPFLRAYEQYF
TRBJ1-4	TRBD1	TRBV7-3	.	TGTGCCAGCAGCTTAACAGGGGGCACAGATGAAAAACTGTTTTTT	CASSLTGGTDEKLFF
TRBJ2-1	.	TRBV11-1	.	TGTGCCAGCAGCTCATCGGCGGGAAGATACAATGAGCAGTTCTTC	CASSSSAGRYNEQFF
TRBJ2-1	.	TRBV2	.	TGTGCCAGCACTCCTTTGGGTGATGAGCAGTTCTTC	CASTPLGDEQFF
TRBJ2-2	.	TRBV5-1	medium-sized	TGCGCCAGCAGCCCCAAACAGAACGCGAACACCGGGGAGCTGTTTTTT	CASSPKQNANTGELFF
TRBJ2-3	.	TRBV14	.	TGTGCCAGCAGCCAAGGGCTTACCGCAGATACGCAGTATTTT	CASSQGLTADTQYF
TRBJ2-1	.	TRBV14	.	TGTGCCAGCAGACCCCGTCTGAGCTCCTACAATGAGCAGTTCTTC	CASRPRLSSYNEQFF
TRBJ2-3	TRBD1	TRBV7-2	medium-sized	TGTGCCAGCAGCTTAGCGGGACAGGGAGATACGCAGTATTTT	CASSLAGQGDTQYF
TRBJ2-7	TRBD2	TRBV18	many	TGTGCCAGCTCACCGGGACTAGCATCAGTCGAGCAGTACTTC	CASSPGLASVEQYF
TRBJ2-3	TRBD1	TRBV2	.	TGTGCCAGCAGAGGGACAGGGAGCACAGATACGCAGTATTTT	CASRGTGSTDTQYF
TRBJ1-6	TRBD1	TRBV3-1	many	TGTGCCAGCAGCGAAACGACAGGGTCGAATTCACCCCTCCACTTT	CASSETTGSNSPLHF
TRBJ2-3	TRBD2	TRBV19	.	TGTGCCAGTAGGCCAGCGGGAGAGGGCACAGATACGCAGTATTTT	CASRPAGEGTDTQYF
TRBJ1-2	TRBD1	TRBV5-6	many	TGTGCCAGCAGCTTGGGCAGGGGGCCAGTAGTCGGTGGCTACACCTTC	CASSLGRGPVVGGYTF
TRBJ2-2	.	TRBV5-6	many	TGTGCCAGCAGGCCCGTAGAGACCGGGGAGCTGTTTTTT	CASRPVETGELFF
TRBJ1-2	.	TRBV20-1	.	TGCAGTGCTAGAGATGGGTCGTACTATGGCTACACCTTC	CSARDGSYYGYTF
TRBJ2-1	TRBD2	TRBV7-8	.	TGTGCCAGCAGCGCGGGACTAGCGGGACCCTCCTACAATGAGCAGTTCTTC	CASSAGLAGPSYNEQFF
TRBJ1-2	TRBD1	TRBV6-2/TRBV6-3	.	TGTGCCAGCAGTTACTCGATTGCGACAGGGAACGGCTACACCTTC	CASSYSIATGNGYTF